Listed below are T cell receptor beta chains from one sample, sequenced in a study of blood T cell repertoires in COVID-19. TCRdb's copy holds only in-frame clones and misses some; the assay was immunoSEQ multiplex PCR. The sample lists around 81,000 clones; approximately 85% were seen once. The sequencing sample was made of peripheral blood. The source is a man in his sixties or seventies with acute or convalescent COVID-19. The CDR3 runs from the conserved cysteine through the conserved F or W.

V	J	CDR3
TRBV4-3	TRBJ1-5	CASSQESGKGQPQHF
TRBV9	TRBJ1-1	CASGRGAFRAVTEAFF
TRBV28	TRBJ2-1	CASSLFGNEQFF
TRBV24-1	TRBJ2-3	CATSEASGGVTDTQYF
TRBV6-2/TRBV6-3	TRBJ2-7	CASSTGWTGGYEQYF
TRBV29-1	TRBJ1-2	CSATGHGYTF
TRBV19	TRBJ1-2	CASGFAGLYGYTF
TRBV5-5	TRBJ1-4	CASSLVPNEKLFF
TRBV28	TRBJ1-1	CASRPGSHTEAFF
TRBV10-3	TRBJ1-4	CAIREELADNEKLFF
TRBV6-5	TRBJ1-4	CASRKQGWNEKLFF
TRBV4-3	TRBJ2-5	CASSQEGLAEETQYF
TRBV10-2	TRBJ1-5	CASRPGTGTNQPQHF
TRBV5-1	TRBJ2-1	CASSPPGGANEQFF
TRBV5-6	TRBJ2-7	CASSLRGQRSSYEQYF
TRBV29-1	TRBJ2-2	CSALGQRNTGELFF
TRBV28	TRBJ1-1	CASSALYRGPNTEAFF
TRBV29-1	TRBJ2-3	CSVGTSGSSDTQYF
TRBV10-2	TRBJ2-5	CASSALRKETQYF
TRBV5-1	TRBJ1-1	CASSLVGQQMNTEAFF
TRBV7-8	TRBJ1-3	CASSPRGSGNTIYF
TRBV4-1	TRBJ2-6	CASSQEGSTPSGANVLTF
TRBV19	TRBJ2-6	CASSTGQGGGANVLTF
TRBV5-1	TRBJ2-3	CASRRGAGDTNTQYF
TRBV6-5	TRBJ1-6	CASRHRADRYSPLHF
TRBV27	TRBJ1-6	CASSPYQDSNNSPLHF
TRBV7-3	TRBJ2-6	CASSCPPGGPNCSGANVLTF
TRBV11-2	TRBJ2-5	CASSKTRGIGQETQYF
TRBV28	TRBJ2-7	CASSFITASGYEQYF
TRBV28	TRBJ2-7	CASSLQGPPYEQYF
TRBV9	TRBJ1-2	CASSVGQGLNYGYTF
TRBV27	TRBJ2-1	CASSLWLDNGEQFF
TRBV20-1	TRBJ2-2	CSARTSGELFF
TRBV5-1	TRBJ1-1	CASSLAGQNTEAFF
TRBV6-6	TRBJ2-7	CASSNVALYEQYF
TRBV11-2	TRBJ2-7	CASSQTVTSYEQYF
TRBV5-4	TRBJ1-2	CASTPGQGPYGYTF
TRBV4-1	TRBJ1-5	CASSQADRSNQPQHF
TRBV18	TRBJ2-7	CASSPILQPVEQYF
TRBV28	TRBJ2-2	CASSTGGVVTGELFF
TRBV25-1	TRBJ2-1	CASSEIGTEQFF
TRBV30	TRBJ1-5	CAWSGQSNQPQHF
TRBV7-2	TRBJ1-1	CASSLVDGTGSPEAFF
TRBV6-2/TRBV6-3	TRBJ1-5	CASSSPLDGSNQPQHF
TRBV28	TRBJ2-7	CASSLFGRVAYEQYF
TRBV7-9	TRBJ2-2	CASSFTGVLSGELFF
TRBV7-9	TRBJ2-3	CASSSGTSGWEGDTQYF
TRBV5-1	TRBJ2-3	CASSLGVKRGITDTQYF
TRBV6-5	TRBJ1-5	CASSPTRGNQPQHF
TRBV2	TRBJ1-5	CASSRDRVTNQPQHF
TRBV6-5	TRBJ1-2	CATLKTGGGGYTF
TRBV29-1	TRBJ1-4	CSVAHAASNEKLFF